The 27 T cell receptor beta chains presented below share a single source sample, sequenced in a study of blood T cell repertoires in COVID-19. Assay used: immunoSEQ multiplex PCR; TCRdb lists only in-frame clones, some missing. The table has fewer than 300,000 clones, 80% to 85% seen once; the top ten hold around 2.9%. Sequenced material: peripheral blood. Receptors originate from a woman aged 60 to 75 with active or convalescent COVID-19.

This chain links TRBV27 with TRBJ2-6; 10 bases are a match to TRBD1. This CDR3 is built from 18 residues. Germline CDR1 reads MNHEY; CDR2 reads SMNVEV (reference sequence). The ends lost 5 bases at V and 4 bases at J; junction bases unmatched: 11. CDR3 bases: TGTGCCAGCAGTCACCTCCTGACAGGGGGCGCCGGGGCCAACGTCCTGACTTTC. This sequence encodes CASSHLLTGGAGANVLTF.

The chain links TRBV6-1 to TRBJ1-5; D not resolved. There are 17 residues in the CDR3. The ends were cut back, 4 bases at V and 0 bases at J, with 16 bases in the middle. Germline V CDR1 and CDR2: MNHNS, SASEGT. CDR3 protein: CASSASPQIYSNQPQHF. The CDR3 DNA follows: TGTGCCAGCAGTGCCTCCCCACAGATTTATAGCAATCAGCCCCAGCATTTT.

This chain uses TRBV5-5 with TRBJ2-1, with TRBD1 matching 8 bases. The CDR3 is 15 residues long. Losses at the gene ends were 2 bases for V and 6 bases for J; bases not matched to a gene: 7. Germline values: CDR1 SGHKS, CDR2 YYEKEE (reference sequence). The CDR3: CASSFRTGLGNEQFF. The CDR3 region has the DNA TGTGCCAGCAGCTTTAGGACAGGGTTGGGCAATGAGCAGTTCTTC.

This chain uses TRBV5-1 with TRBJ2-7; unclear D gene. The CDR3 is made up of 15 amino acids. The V gene lost 1 base and the J gene lost 0 bases, with 11 bases spanning the gap. The germline gives CDR1 SGHRS, CDR2 YFSETQ. The CDR3 nucleotides are TGCGCCAGCAGCTTGCAATACAGTAACTCCTACGAGCAGTACTTC. It translates to CASSLQYSNSYEQYF.

The CDR3 loop reads CSVGPQSTDTQYF. CDR3 nucleotide sequence: TGCAGCGTGGGGCCCCAGAGCACAGATACGCAGTATTTT. The chain uses TRBV29-1 and TRBJ2-3; D might be TRBD1 (5 bases). The CDR3 is 13 amino acids. V was clipped by 6 bases and J by 0 bases, with 10 bases between them. Germline CDR1 SQVTM, CDR2 ANQGSEA.

The chain carries TRBV7-2 and TRBJ1-2; perhaps TRBD1 as D (6 bases). Trimming stripped 5 bases from V and 2 bases from J, with 12 bases between. The germline CDR1 and CDR2 sequences are SGHTA and FQGNSA. The CDR3 extends over 14 amino acids. The CDR3 spells CASSVLDRNYGYTF. CDR3 bases: TGTGCCAGCAGCGTCCTGGACAGAAACTATGGCTACACCTTC.

This sequence joins TRBV2 and TRBJ2-3; 13 bases agree with TRBD2. The CDR3 is 17 residues long. Germline V gene sequence: CDR1 SNHLY, CDR2 FYNNEI. The ends lost 7 bases at V and 8 bases at J; junction bases unmatched: 15. The CDR3 DNA is TGTGCCAGCACCATCGGCGGGACTAGCGGGGATAGGGGTACGCAGTATTTT. Translated, it gives CASTIGGTSGDRGTQYF.

The V call is TRBV9, the J call TRBJ1-2, with a weak D call TRBD1 (6 bases). Trimming pared 4 bases from V and 6 bases from J, leaving 16 bases between. This CDR3 is built from 14 residues. Germline V gene lookup returns CDR1 SGDLS and CDR2 YYNGEE. For the CDR3, the DNA is TGTGCCAGCAGCCCCGAGCAGGGGATGGATGGCTACACCTTC. This translates into CASSPEQGMDGYTF.

On this clone: The DNA is omitted, as the CDR3 cannot be located on it reliably, and the CDR3 follows TCRdb's listing. The chain combines TRBV6-5 with TRBJ1-2; the table's D call, TRBD1, was not checked against the DNA. CDR1 and CDR2 (germline): MNHEY, SVGAGI. The CDR3 is 14 residues long, counting both termini. CDR3 region: CASTSVAGNYGYTF.

This chain connects TRBV4-2 to TRBJ2-2; TRBD2 matches at 10 bases. The V gene's germline CDR1 is LGHNA and CDR2 YNFKEQ. The CDR3 extends over 16 amino acids. J lost 5 bases, V lost 3 bases, and 6 bases had no gene match. The CDR3 nucleotides are TGTGCCAGCAGCCAGACTGAGACTAGCGGGACCGGGGAGCTGTTTTTT. Amino acids: CASSQTETSGTGELFF.

The chain carries TRBV4-3 and TRBJ1-1; D gene ambiguous. The CDR3 loop spans 13 amino acids. Germline assignment: CDR1 LGHNA and CDR2 YSLEER. The germline V and J ends were trimmed by 0 bases and 3 bases, with 5 bases remaining between them. The CDR3 DNA reads as TGCGCCAGCAGCCAAGACTCCTACACTGAAGCTTTCTTT. Amino acids: CASSQDSYTEAFF.

The chain links TRBV7-8 to TRBJ1-2; unclear D gene. This CDR3 has 17 residues. V lost 6 bases, J lost 6 bases, and 26 bases lay in between. Germline V gene lookup returns CDR1 SGHVS and CDR2 FQNEAQ. The CDR3: CASSRSTGGLLVHGYTF. The CDR3, as DNA: TGTGCCAGCAGTAGGTCCACCGGTGGGCTATTAGTGCATGGCTACACCTTC.

This chain links TRBV4-1 with TRBJ1-2; a weak D match, TRBD1 (5 bases). V lost 3 bases to trimming and J lost 8 bases, with 16 bases between them. Germline V CDR1 and CDR2: MGHRA, YSYEKL. This CDR3 contains 14 residues. The CDR3 is CASSQGPRAGGYTF. CDR3 in DNA: TGCGCCAGCAGCCAGGGACCTCGGGCGGGGGGCTACACCTTC.

The chain uses TRBV7-2 and TRBJ2-3, with 8 bases lining up with TRBD2. The J segment lost 0 bases and the V segment lost 3 bases, leaving 5 bases of the junction unmatched. Per the germline V gene, CDR1 is SGHTA and CDR2 is FQGNSA. CDR3 length equals 16 residues. CDR3 sequence reads: CASSFSAGGSTDTQYF. CDR3 coding DNA: TGTGCCAGCAGCTTTTCCGCGGGGGGCAGCACAGATACGCAGTATTTT.

The chain has TRBV19 and TRBJ2-1, with TRBD2 identical over 12 bases. The CDR3 runs 16 residues. The germline gives CDR1 LNHDA, CDR2 SQIVND (reference sequence). The trim removed 4 bases at V and 7 bases at J, leaving 8 bases unmatched. CDR3 protein: CASSTRLAGVRNEQFF. In DNA form, the CDR3 reads TGTGCCAGTAGTACACGACTAGCGGGGGTACGGAATGAGCAGTTCTTC.

The genes are TRBV20-1 and TRBJ2-7; D is unclear. The V end was cut by 3 bases, the J end by 0 bases, with 15 bases between. This CDR3 has 15 residues. The germline gives CDR1 DFQATT, CDR2 SNEGSKA (reference sequence). The CDR3 sequence: CSASLVRDGSYEQYF. The CDR3 DNA is TGCAGTGCTAGTTTAGTACGCGATGGCTCCTACGAGCAGTACTTC.

The chain employs TRBV3-1 (or the pseudogene TRBV3-2) and TRBJ2-1, with TRBD2 identical over 13 bases. V lost 0 bases and J lost 12; bases outside the gene matches: 8. The V gene's germline CDR1 is LGHDT and CDR2 YNNKEL (reference sequence). This CDR3 is built from 16 residues. The CDR3 DNA sequence: TGTGCCAGCAGCCAAGATCGGACTAGCGGGGGCCCGAGGCAGTTCTTC. As protein: CASSQDRTSGGPRQFF.

The gene calls are TRBV10-1 and TRBJ1-5; maybe TRBD1 (5 bases). The CDR3 loop spans 13 amino acids. V was pared by 4 bases and J by 5 bases, with 9 bases between. The germline gives CDR1 WNHNN, CDR2 SYGVQD (reference sequence). CDR3 in DNA: TGCGCCAGCAGTGCCGACAGCCATCAGCCCCAGCATTTT. Protein sequence: CASSADSHQPQHF.

This sequence joins TRBV19 and TRBJ1-3; D is undetermined. Germline V gene sequence: CDR1 LNHDA, CDR2 SQIVND (reference sequence). Trimming pared 7 bases from V and 0 bases from J, leaving 13 bases between. The CDR3 runs to 15 residues. CDR3 region: CASTLTVDSGNTIYF. The CDR3 DNA reads as TGTGCCAGTACCCTTACGGTCGACTCTGGAAACACCATATATTTT. Full variable domain (missing parts from reference TRBV19 and TRBJ1-3): DGGITQSPKYLFRKEGQNVTLSCEQNLNHDAMYWYRQDPGQGLRLIYYSQIVNDFQKGDIAEGYSVSREKKESFPLTVTSAQKNPTAFYLCASTLTVDSGNTIYFGEGSWLTVV.

The chain is built from TRBV2 and TRBJ1-5; D is possibly TRBD1 (6 bases). The V gene's germline CDR1 is SNHLY and CDR2 FYNNEI. The ends were cut back, 6 bases at V and 0 bases at J, with 9 bases in the middle. The CDR3 is 14 residues long. The CDR3 nucleotides read TGTGCCAGCAGGAGGGACAATAGCAATCAGCCCCAGCATTTT. This sequence encodes CASRRDNSNQPQHF.

The chain links TRBV4-3 to TRBJ1-2, with a tentative D call TRBD1 (6 bases). CDR3 size: 17 residues. V lost 0 bases and J 3 bases, leaving 17 bases between the germline ends. Germline V gene lookup returns CDR1 LGHNA and CDR2 YSLEER. The CDR3 is CASSQDSSLQGDYGYTF. The CDR3 coding sequence is TGCGCCAGCAGCCAAGATAGTTCCCTACAGGGAGACTATGGCTACACCTTC.

The V and J genes are TRBV7-2 and TRBJ2-7, with 7 bases fitting TRBD2. Per germline, CDR1 SGHTA and CDR2 FQGNSA. The CDR3 consists of 14 residues. Unmatched junction bases numbered 7, after V lost 5 bases and J lost 3 bases. The CDR3 loop reads CASSPYAGVYEQYF. The CDR3 DNA follows: TGTGCCAGCAGCCCGTACGCGGGGGTCTACGAGCAGTACTTC.

V and J are TRBV6-2 or TRBV6-3 and TRBJ1-2; a weak D match, TRBD1 (6 bases). Germline-derived CDR1 and CDR2 are MNHEY and SVGEGT. The V end was cut by 6 bases, the J end by 4 bases, with 33 bases between. The CDR3 spans 20 residues. CDR3 protein: CASSSRGRGGLHSSGYGYTF. The CDR3 nucleotides read TGTGCCAGCAGCAGTCGAGGGCGCGGGGGCCTGCATTCTTCCGGCTATGGCTACACCTTC.

This sequence joins TRBV6-4 and TRBJ2-7; D might be TRBD2 (6 bases). Germline assignment: CDR1 MRHNA and CDR2 SNTAGT. This CDR3 has 14 residues. V lost 4 bases and J lost 0, with 10 bases in between. The CDR3 sequence: CASSVEGSSYEQYF. CDR3 nucleotides: TGTGCCAGCAGTGTGGAGGGAAGCTCCTACGAGCAGTACTTC.

The chain combines TRBV24-1 with TRBJ2-1; 11 positions match TRBD1. Germline CDR1 KGHDR, CDR2 SFDVKD. Germline trimming cut 3 bases from V and 3 bases from J; bases unmatched to any gene: 3. This CDR3 has 16 amino acids. The CDR3 loop is CATSDPGTGGYNEQFF. CDR3 nucleotide sequence: TGTGCCACCAGTGATCCCGGGACAGGGGGCTACAATGAGCAGTTCTTC.

In its sample, this clone was seen a few times. The CDR3 reads CASSKGQGNNQPQHF. Here the CDR3 DNA reads TGTGCCAGTAGTAAGGGACAGGGTAACAATCAGCCCCAGCATTTT. The rearrangement joins TRBV19 to TRBJ1-5; 9 bases map to TRBD1. Unmatched junction bases numbered 4, after V lost 4 bases and J lost 3 bases. Germline CDR1 and CDR2: LNHDA and SQIVND (reference sequence). This CDR3 is 15 amino acids long.

The chain recombines TRBV6-2 or TRBV6-3 with TRBJ2-3, with 8 bases that match TRBD1. The germline CDR1 and CDR2 sequences are MNHEY and SVGEGT. This CDR3 is built from 15 residues. V shed 5 bases and J 4 bases; nucleotides not matched to a gene: 8. Here the CDR3 DNA reads TGTGCCAGCAGTACAAGACAGGGGTTCGCAGATACGCAGTATTTT. Translating gives CASSTRQGFADTQYF.